Sequencing of this TCR beta chain was carried out in a study of T cells after posttransplantation cyclophosphamide. Produced via immunoSEQ multiplex PCR; TCRdb's table is partial and in-frame only. The data hold more than 20,000 clones, with about 90% observed a single time. Germline CDR1 reads KGHSH; CDR2 reads LQKENI. Trimming removed 1 base at V and 0 bases at J, with 13 bases between. The CDR3 is made up of 17 amino acids. Worth noting for this clone: Its target is unknown.

Controls had myeloablative marrow grafts with methotrexate and calcineurin inhibitor, sampled at 1 year. Whole-study results and caveats: Skin or GI-infiltrating T cells shared few TRB sequences with blood. Donor-recipient repertoire similarity was low at 1-2 months, rising over year one. Recipient CMV seropositivity and CMV reactivation strongly tracked TRB clonality.

The gene calls are TRBV18 and TRBJ1-5; no clear D. This specimen was PBMCs, taken after an allogeneic stem cell transplant with a calcineurin inhibitor and methotrexate. This sequence originates from a female patient aged 50-59 years who received an allogeneic stem cell transplant from an unrelated donor, was CMV-positive, and had chronic GVHD only. The graft donor may have contributed some T cells. CDR3 residues: CASSPRNSAYSNQPQHF. The CDR3 DNA sequence: TGTGCCAGCTCACCACGAAACAGTGCCTATAGCAATCAGCCCCAGCATTTT. The full variable domain, with the rest looked up from reference TRBV18 and TRBJ1-5, is NAGVMQNPRHLVRRRGQEARLRCSPMKGHSHVYWYRQLPEEGLKFMVYLQKENIIDESGMPKERFSAEFPKEGPSILRIQQVVRGDSAAYFCASSPRNSAYSNQPQHFGDGTRLSIL.